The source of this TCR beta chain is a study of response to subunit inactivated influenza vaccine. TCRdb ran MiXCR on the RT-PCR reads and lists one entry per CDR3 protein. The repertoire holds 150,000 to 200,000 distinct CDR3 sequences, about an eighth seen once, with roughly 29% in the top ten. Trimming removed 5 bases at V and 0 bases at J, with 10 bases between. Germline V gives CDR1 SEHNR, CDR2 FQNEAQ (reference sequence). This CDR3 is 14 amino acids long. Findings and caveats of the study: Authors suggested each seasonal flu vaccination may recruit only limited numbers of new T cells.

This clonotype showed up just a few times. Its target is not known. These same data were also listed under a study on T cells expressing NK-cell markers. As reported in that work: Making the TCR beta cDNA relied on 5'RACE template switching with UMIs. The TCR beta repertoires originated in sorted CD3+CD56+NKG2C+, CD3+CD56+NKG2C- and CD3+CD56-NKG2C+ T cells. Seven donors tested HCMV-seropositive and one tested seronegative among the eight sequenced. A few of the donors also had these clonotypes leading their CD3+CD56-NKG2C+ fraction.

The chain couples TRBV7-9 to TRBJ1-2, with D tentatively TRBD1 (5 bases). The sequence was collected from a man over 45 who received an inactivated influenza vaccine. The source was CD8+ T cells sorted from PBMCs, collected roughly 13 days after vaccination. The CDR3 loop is CASSLDISNYGYTF. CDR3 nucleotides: TGTGCCAGCAGCCTGGACATCTCTAACTATGGCTACACCTTC.